A single sample is the source of the 24 T cell receptor beta chains below, sequenced in a study of blood T cell repertoires in COVID-19. Sequenced by immunoSEQ multiplex PCR; TCRdb stores in-frame clones only, minus some. The sample lists approximately 260,000 clones, roughly nine tenths occurring once. The sequencing input was peripheral blood. All receptors come from a woman aged 40 to 50 who had recovered from COVID-19.

The chain has TRBV19 and TRBJ2-4, with D possibly being TRBD2 (6 bases). CDR3 length: 15 residues. The V gene's germline CDR1 is LNHDA and CDR2 SQIVND (reference sequence). V lost 7 bases and J lost 9, with 22 bases in between. CDR3 in amino acids: CASKASVQGGGIQYF. The CDR3 DNA is TGTGCCAGTAAAGCCTCGGTCCAGGGAGGTGGCATTCAGTACTTC.

This clone occurred once. The chain links TRBV13 to TRBJ2-1; 8 nucleotides agree with TRBD2. Per the germline V gene, CDR1 is PRHDT and CDR2 is FYEKMQ (reference sequence). The CDR3 has 16 amino acids. The V gene end was trimmed by 5 bases and the J gene end by 9 bases; junction bases not matched to a gene: 15. CDR3 sequence (DNA): TGTGCCAGCAGCCCCGCACGGCGGGAGGCAAACGGTGAGCAGTTCTTC. Translated, it gives CASSPARREANGEQFF.

The CDR3 nucleotides read TGCGCCAGCAGCTCCCCCGGACAGGGTTGGACAGATACGCAGTATTTT. The encoded protein is CASSSPGQGWTDTQYF. This rearrangement joins TRBV5-1 to TRBJ2-3; 8 positions match TRBD1. J was trimmed by 3 bases and V by 3 bases; bases with no gene match: 9. Germline loops: CDR1 SGHRS, CDR2 YFSETQ. The CDR3 covers 16 residues. The variable domain in full, completed from reference TRBV5-1 and TRBJ2-3, reads KAGVTQTPRYLIKTRGQQVTLSCSPISGHRSVSWYQQTPGQGLQFLFEYFSETQRNKGNFPGRFSGRQFSNSRSEMNVSTLELGDSALYLCASSSPGQGWTDTQYFGPGTRLTVL.

The genes are TRBV9 and TRBJ1-2, with D maybe TRBD1 (5 bases). This CDR3 has 14 amino acids. The germline V gene has CDR1 SGDLS and CDR2 YYNGEE. V lost 0 bases and J 4 bases, leaving 10 bases between the germline ends. The CDR3 coding sequence is TGTGCCAGCAGCGTAGGGACACCAATCTATGGCTACACCTTC. Protein sequence: CASSVGTPIYGYTF.

The chain has TRBV4-1 and TRBJ2-2, with 9 bases lining up with TRBD2. The CDR3 has 17 residues. Germline assignment: CDR1 MGHRA and CDR2 YSYEKL. Germline trimming cut 3 bases from V and 1 base from J; bases unmatched to any gene: 6. In DNA form, the CDR3 reads TGCGCCAGCAGCCATCCCGGGACTAGCCTGAACACCGGGGAGCTGTTTTTT. Translating it yields CASSHPGTSLNTGELFF.

In its sample, this clone was seen a few times. The CDR3 bases are TGTGCCAGCAGCTTACGTAGCGGGGGGACCACCGGGGAGCTGTTTTTT. Translation: CASSLRSGGTTGELFF. The chain recombines TRBV7-6 with TRBJ2-2; 10 nucleotides line up with TRBD2. The CDR3 spans 16 residues. The germline V gene encodes CDR1 SGHVS and CDR2 FNYEAQ. J was trimmed by 4 bases and V by 2 bases; bases with no gene match: 4.

This clone was counted a few times. The gene calls are TRBV5-4 and TRBJ2-3, with unresolved D. V lost 2 bases, J lost 3 bases, and 10 bases lay in between. Germline assignment: CDR1 SGHNT and CDR2 YYREEE (reference sequence). This CDR3 contains 14 residues. DNA of the CDR3: TGTGCCAGCAGCTTAGGAGCACTTACAGATACGCAGTATTTT. Its protein product is CASSLGALTDTQYF.

The gene calls are TRBV11-2 and TRBJ1-2; D remains ambiguous. CDR1 is SGHAT and CDR2 is FQNNGV in the germline V gene. This CDR3 has 12 amino acids. V was trimmed by 6 bases and J by 2 bases, leaving 7 bases between them. The CDR3 loop is CASSEENYGYTF. DNA for the CDR3: TGTGCCAGCAGTGAAGAGAACTATGGCTACACCTTC.

In this sample, this clone turned up once. V is TRBV7-9 and J is TRBJ2-1; TRBD2 aligns across 9 bases. This CDR3 spans 15 amino acids. Germline CDR1 and CDR2: SEHNR and FQNEAQ (reference sequence). The V and J ends lost 1 base and 6 bases, in that order; junction bases with no gene match: 4. CDR3 bases: TGTGCCAGCAGCTTAGACCAAGCGGGGGGCAATGAGCAGTTCTTC. Amino acids: CASSLDQAGGNEQFF.

The chain recombines TRBV19 with TRBJ2-5; TRBD2 aligns across 7 bases. Unmatched junction bases numbered 1, after V lost 1 base and J lost 2 bases. The CDR3 totals 14 residues. Germline CDR1 reads LNHDA; CDR2 reads SQIVND (reference sequence). CDR3 nucleotides: TGTGCCAGTAGTATAGCGGGGGGACAAGAGACCCAGTACTTC. It codes for CASSIAGGQETQYF.

The gene calls are TRBV6-5 and TRBJ2-1, with a possible D match to TRBD2 (6 bases). Deletions cut 0 bases from V and 9 bases from J, with 15 bases between. CDR1 is MNHEY, CDR2 SVGAGI, per germline. CDR3 length: 15 amino acids. For the CDR3, the DNA is TGTGCCAGCAGTTACTCTCCAGGGACTTTAATTGAGCAGTTCTTC. Protein: CASSYSPGTLIEQFF.

The gene calls are TRBV12-5 and TRBJ1-4; TRBD1 matches 8 bases. The trim removed 4 bases at V and 3 bases at J, leaving 10 bases unmatched. Germline CDR1 LGHNT, CDR2 FRNRAP. The length of the CDR3 is 17 residues. The CDR3 spells CASGYLRGRRANEKLFF. CDR3 sequence (DNA): TGTGCTAGTGGTTACCTCAGGGGGCGGAGGGCTAATGAAAAACTGTTTTTT.

The chain recombines TRBV28 with TRBJ2-7, with D perhaps TRBD2 (6 bases). CDR1 is MDHEN, CDR2 SYDVKM, per germline. The germline V and J ends were trimmed by 5 bases and 7 bases, with 18 bases remaining between them. This CDR3 is built from 14 residues. The CDR3 protein is CASSPDSGDWEQYF. CDR3 in DNA: TGTGCCAGCAGTCCCGATTCGGGGGACTGGGAGCAGTACTTC.

The gene calls are TRBV6-2 or TRBV6-3 and TRBJ2-7; tentatively, D is TRBD2 (5 bases). Germline V lookup: CDR1 MNHEY, CDR2 SVGEGT. The CDR3 length is 15 residues. V was clipped by 0 bases and J by 2 bases, with 11 bases between them. The CDR3: CASSYSKGVAYEQYV. CDR3 DNA: TGTGCCAGCAGTTACTCGAAGGGAGTAGCCTACGAGCAGTACGTC.

The rearrangement uses TRBV5-1 and TRBJ2-1; D unresolved. The CDR3 length is 11 residues. Deletions cut 4 bases from V and 7 bases from J, with 6 bases between. Germline values: CDR1 SGHRS, CDR2 YFSETQ. The CDR3 DNA follows: TGCGCCAGCAGCGTCATGAATGAGCAGTTCTTC. As protein: CASSVMNEQFF.

The chain uses TRBV10-2 and TRBJ2-1, with 11 bases aligning to TRBD1. CDR3 length: 15 residues. The V segment lost 4 bases and the J segment 3 bases; nucleotides outside the gene matches: 2. Germline CDR1 is WSHSY and CDR2 is SAAADI. The CDR3 DNA follows: TGCGCCAGCAGTGGAGGGACAGGGGGCTACAATGAGCAGTTCTTC. This sequence encodes CASSGGTGGYNEQFF.

The gene calls are TRBV30 and TRBJ1-6; a weak D match, TRBD1 (5 bases). Germline V gene data show CDR1 as GTSNPN and CDR2 as SVGIG (reference sequence). This CDR3 is built from 17 residues. V dropped 3 bases and J dropped 7 bases, with 22 bases sitting between them. As DNA, the CDR3 is TGTGCCTGGAGCGAGAACCCCGTGGCAGGGCCCAATTCACCCCTCCACTTT. The encoded protein is CAWSENPVAGPNSPLHF.

The chain combines TRBV9 with TRBJ2-5, with a tentative D call TRBD1 (6 bases). The germline gives CDR1 SGDLS, CDR2 YYNGEE. V shed 0 bases and J shed 7 bases, with 10 bases lying between them. This CDR3 has 13 residues. CDR3 DNA: TGTGCCAGCAGCGTAGACTCCAGGGGGACCCAGTACTTC. Translating it yields CASSVDSRGTQYF.

This chain connects TRBV29-1 to TRBJ1-4; the D is unclear. This CDR3 has 12 amino acids. Germline V gives CDR1 SQVTM, CDR2 ANQGSEA. V shed 4 bases and J shed 4 bases, with 7 bases lying between them. The CDR3: CSVGQINEKLFF. The CDR3 DNA is TGCAGCGTTGGCCAGATTAATGAAAAACTGTTTTTT.

The J gene is TRBJ2-5, the V gene TRBV5-4, with TRBD2 matching over 11 bases. Germline CDR1 and CDR2: SGHNT and YYREEE (reference sequence). The CDR3 contains 17 residues. V was pared by 4 bases and J by 2 bases, with 10 bases of the junction left unmatched. This CDR3 reads CASSLRTSGWGQETQYF. Here the CDR3 DNA reads TGTGCCAGCAGCCTCCGGACTAGCGGGTGGGGTCAAGAGACCCAGTACTTC.

The rearrangement uses TRBV30 and TRBJ1-1; D is ambiguous. The CDR3 totals 13 residues. The V gene's germline CDR1 is GTSNPN and CDR2 SVGIG (reference sequence). The V end lost 8 bases, the J end lost 0 bases, and 13 bases lay between the germline ends. CDR3 residues: CARMGGLNTEAFF. CDR3 nucleotides: TGTGCCCGAATGGGCGGGTTGAACACTGAAGCTTTCTTT.

The gene calls are TRBV15 and TRBJ2-5; no clear D gene. Looked up from germline, CDR1 is LNHNV and CDR2 is YYDKDF (reference sequence). The length of the CDR3 is 15 residues. V was pared by 0 bases and J by 1 base, with 9 bases between. The CDR3 region is CATSRDPDSQETQYF. DNA for the CDR3: TGTGCCACCAGCAGAGATCCTGACTCCCAAGAGACCCAGTACTTC.

This sequence joins TRBV2 and TRBJ2-1; 10 nucleotides agree with TRBD1. The CDR3 totals 15 residues. V lost 4 bases to trimming and J lost 2 bases; unmatched junction nucleotides: 2. Germline-derived CDR1 and CDR2 are SNHLY and FYNNEI. The CDR3 reads CASSVDRGTYNEQFF. The CDR3, as DNA: TGTGCCAGCAGTGTGGACAGGGGGACCTACAATGAGCAGTTCTTC.

The CDR3 region has the DNA TGTGCCAGCAGTTTATCGCGTCTAGGCGGTGAGCAGTTCTTC. It translates to CASSLSRLGGEQFF. The chain uses TRBV27 and TRBJ2-1; D gene uncertain. The length of the CDR3 is 14 residues. Looked up from germline, CDR1 is MNHEY and CDR2 is SMNVEV (reference sequence). V was pared by 0 bases and J by 9 bases, with 12 bases between.